Listed below are T cell receptor beta chains from one sample, sequenced in a study of radiotherapy plus CTLA-4 blockade in lung cancer. TCRdb's table, derived via immunoSEQ multiplex PCR, lists solely in-frame clones and lacks some. The table has about 38,000 clones, about 70% seen once. Specimen: peripheral blood, collected from a patient treated with radiotherapy plus ipilimumab. The receptor set was obtained from a human donor with non-small cell lung cancer who had stable disease on radiotherapy plus ipilimumab. Each CDR3 is given with its conserved first and last residue. The D gene is left open where the match is weak. A clone size is listed for some rows: how often the clone was seen (once, few, many), or a class if it is expanded.

TRBJ1-1 NA few TRBV7-6 CASSLDDGIEAFF TGTGCCAGCAGCTTAGATGACGGAATTGAAGCTTTCTTT
TRBJ2-2 TRBD1 NA TRBV5-1 CASSLTGDTGELFF TGCGCCAGCAGCTTGACAGGGGACACCGGGGAGCTGTTTTTT
TRBJ1-5 NA NA TRBV13 CASSLQGGQPQHF TGTGCCAGCAGCCTACAGGGAGGTCAGCCCCAGCATTTT
TRBJ2-3 NA few TRBV6-4 CASSEGGGTDTQYF TGTGCCAGCAGTGAGGGCGGCGGCACAGATACGCAGTATTTT
TRBJ1-1 TRBD1 NA TRBV6-5 CASCQGAHTEAFF TGTGCCAGCTGTCAGGGGGCGCATACTGAAGCTTTCTTT
TRBJ2-2 TRBD2 NA TRBV7-7 CASSPSAGGIGELFF TGTGCCAGCAGCCCATCCGCGGGGGGGATCGGGGAGCTGTTTTTT
TRBJ1-5 TRBD1 NA TRBV7-2 CASSYSGGSNQPQHF TGTGCCAGCAGCTACTCAGGGGGTAGCAATCAGCCCCAGCATTTT
TRBJ2-5 NA once TRBV4-3 CASSQELQRETQYF TGCGCCAGCAGCCAAGAACTACAGAGGGAGACCCAGTACTTC
TRBJ2-1 TRBD1 NA TRBV29-1 CSVEQGAIYNEQFF TGCAGCGTGGAACAGGGGGCGATCTACAATGAGCAGTTCTTC
TRBJ2-2 NA NA TRBV11-3 CASSLGTQGSGELFF TGTGCCAGCAGCTTAGGGACCCAGGGGTCCGGGGAGCTGTTTTTT
TRBJ1-1 NA few TRBV11-3 CASSFSRDTEAFF TGTGCCAGCAGCTTTTCTCGGGACACTGAAGCTTTCTTT
TRBJ1-4 NA NA TRBV30 CAWRGGAVEAEKLFF TGTGCCTGGAGGGGGGGCGCAGTAGAGGCTGAAAAACTGTTTTTT
TRBJ2-1 TRBD2 NA TRBV18 CASSPPVAGGQFREQFF TGTGCCAGCTCACCACCGGTGGCGGGGGGGCAATTCCGTGAGCAGTTCTTC